Following are 32 T cell receptor beta chains from one sample sequenced in a study of blood T cell repertoires in COVID-19. Measured with immunoSEQ multiplex PCR; TCRdb has only the in-frame clones, and not every one. Among about 130,000 clones listed, over 75% were seen once. Sequencing was done on a sample of peripheral blood. The receptor set was obtained from a man in his sixties with acute or convalescent COVID-19.

V usage is TRBV30 and J usage is TRBJ1-2; maybe TRBD1 (6 bases). Germline V gene data show CDR1 as GTSNPN and CDR2 as SVGIG (reference sequence). This CDR3 has 14 amino acids. Trimming took 8 bases from V and 7 from J, leaving 23 bases between them. For the CDR3, the DNA is TGTGCCGGGGACTTCTGGGGGCATGCGGGTGGCTACACCTTC. Amino acids: CAGDFWGHAGGYTF.

This clone has just a few counts. The chain links TRBV7-2 to TRBJ2-7, with 13 bases fitting TRBD2. The CDR3 spans 15 residues. CDR1 and CDR2 from the germline V gene are SGHTA and FQGNSA. The V segment lost 4 bases and the J segment 2 bases; nucleotides outside the gene matches: 2. The CDR3 DNA is TGTGCCAGCAGCTCCGGACTAGCGGGAGCCTACGAGCAGTACTTC. It translates to CASSSGLAGAYEQYF.

The chain is built from TRBV2 and TRBJ1-5, with D hard to call. The CDR3 extends over 14 amino acids. Germline lookup yields CDR1 SNHLY and CDR2 FYNNEI. Deletions cut 5 bases from V and 0 bases from J, with 8 bases between. DNA for the CDR3: TGTGCCAGCAGTCGGGAAACTAGCAATCAGCCCCAGCATTTT. It yields the protein CASSRETSNQPQHF.

The chain couples TRBV9 to TRBJ2-7; tentative D call: TRBD2 (5 bases). Germline loops: CDR1 SGDLS, CDR2 YYNGEE. Trimming removed 4 bases from V and 5 bases from J, with 19 bases in between. The CDR3 consists of 15 residues. CDR3 DNA sequence: TGTGCCAGCAGCTCCAGCACCGGACTGACAAACGAGCAGTACTTC. Its translation: CASSSSTGLTNEQYF.

This chain links TRBV19 with TRBJ1-1, with D possibly being TRBD1 (6 bases). This CDR3 is built from 15 residues. The V end was cut by 5 bases, the J end by 10 bases, with 23 bases between. Germline CDR1 is LNHDA and CDR2 is SQIVND (reference sequence). This chain's CDR3 is CASSPKGGGASRAFF. CDR3 coding DNA: TGTGCCAGTAGTCCAAAGGGCGGGGGCGCGTCGCGAGCTTTCTTT.

The chain links TRBV6-5 to TRBJ1-1, with a weak D call TRBD1 (6 bases). The V gene lost 4 bases and the J gene lost 2 bases, with 8 bases spanning the gap. The CDR3 covers 13 residues. Germline assignment: CDR1 MNHEY and CDR2 SVGAGI. The CDR3 DNA is TGTGCCAGCAGTTGGGACACCAACACTGAAGCTTTCTTT. It is translated as CASSWDTNTEAFF.

This chain joins TRBV19 and TRBJ2-7; 11 nucleotides match TRBD1. The CDR3 has 14 amino acids. V dropped 5 bases and J dropped 5; count of bases not matched to a gene: 5. The germline CDR1 and CDR2 sequences are LNHDA and SQIVND (reference sequence). The CDR3 loop is CASSLRDRGDEQYF. The CDR3 DNA reads as TGTGCCAGTAGTCTCCGGGACAGGGGGGACGAGCAGTACTTC.

The chain carries TRBV9 and TRBJ2-3; tentatively, D is TRBD2 (5 bases). V was cut by 4 bases and J by 2 bases, with 17 bases left in between. The length of the CDR3 is 16 residues. Germline CDR1 and CDR2: SGDLS and YYNGEE. CDR3 nucleotide sequence: TGTGCCAGCAGCCCGGGGAGCGGAATTCCCACAGATACGCAGTATTTT. This gives the protein CASSPGSGIPTDTQYF.

The V and J genes are TRBV18 and TRBJ2-7; 11 bases are shared with TRBD2. Trimming cost V 6 bases and J 1 base; bases outside gene matches: 2. Germline CDR1 is KGHSH and CDR2 is LQKENI. The CDR3 totals 14 residues. The CDR3 sequence: CASSLAGGSYEQYF. The DNA for the CDR3 is TGTGCCAGCTCGCTAGCGGGAGGATCCTACGAGCAGTACTTC. The variable domain in full, completed from reference TRBV18 and TRBJ2-7, reads NAGVMQNPRHLVRRRGQEARLRCSPMKGHSHVYWYRQLPEEGLKFMVYLQKENIIDESGMPKERFSAEFPKEGPSILRIQQVVRGDSAAYFCASSLAGGSYEQYFGPGTRLTVT.

The chain couples TRBV19 to TRBJ2-5; 10 positions agree with TRBD2. The CDR3 has 16 amino acids. V was clipped by 3 bases and J by 5 bases; unmatched bases: 9. Germline lookup yields CDR1 LNHDA and CDR2 SQIVND (reference sequence). CDR3: CASSILAGARTETQYF. The CDR3 DNA sequence: TGTGCCAGTAGTATCCTAGCGGGAGCTAGAACGGAGACCCAGTACTTC. The full variable domain, with the rest looked up from reference TRBV19 and TRBJ2-5, is DGGITQSPKYLFRKEGQNVTLSCEQNLNHDAMYWYRQDPGQGLRLIYYSQIVNDFQKGDIAEGYSVSREKKESFPLTVTSAQKNPTAFYLCASSILAGARTETQYFGPGTRLLVL.

J is TRBJ2-1 and V is TRBV27, with D perhaps TRBD1 (6 bases). This CDR3 comprises 13 residues. V dropped 3 bases and J dropped 4 bases, with 7 bases sitting between them. Germline V lookup: CDR1 MNHEY, CDR2 SMNVEV (reference sequence). CDR3 coding DNA: TGTGCCAGCAGTTTTACAGGGTACAATGAGCAGTTCTTC. Translation: CASSFTGYNEQFF.

This sequence joins TRBV5-1 and TRBJ1-1, with TRBD1 identical over 8 bases. Germline CDR1 is SGHRS and CDR2 is YFSETQ. This CDR3 has 14 amino acids. The ends lost 5 bases at V and 5 bases at J; junction bases unmatched: 8. The CDR3 coding sequence is TGCGCCAGCAGGAGTCAGGGGGCCTTAACTGAAGCTTTCTTT. Translation: CASRSQGALTEAFF.

This chain uses TRBV5-1 with TRBJ2-3, with D hard to call. The V end was cut by 1 base, the J end by 2 bases, with 8 bases between. The CDR3 sequence is 14 residues long. CDR1 is SGHRS and CDR2 is YFSETQ in the germline V gene. CDR3 region: CASSLHYPTDTQYF. For the CDR3, the DNA is TGCGCCAGCAGCTTGCACTACCCCACAGATACGCAGTATTTT.

The chain links TRBV12-3 or TRBV12-4 to TRBJ1-1; 8 bases fit TRBD1. The length of the CDR3 is 13 residues. Trimming at V came to 6 bases and at J to 3 bases, leaving 3 bases not matched to a gene. The CDR3 sequence: CASRQGDYTEAFF. CDR3 DNA: TGTGCCAGCAGACAGGGGGACTACACTGAAGCTTTCTTT.

The rearrangement joins TRBV18 to TRBJ1-5; tentatively, D is TRBD1 (6 bases). V shed 4 bases and J shed 2 bases, with 9 bases lying between them. The CDR3 contains 14 residues. Germline loops: CDR1 KGHSH, CDR2 LQKENI. CDR3 in amino acids: CASSQQGGNQPQHF. The CDR3 DNA follows: TGTGCCAGCTCACAACAGGGTGGCAATCAGCCCCAGCATTTT. The complete variable domain, with remaining parts taken from reference TRBV18 and TRBJ1-5, reads NAGVMQNPRHLVRRRGQEARLRCSPMKGHSHVYWYRQLPEEGLKFMVYLQKENIIDESGMPKERFSAEFPKEGPSILRIQQVVRGDSAAYFCASSQQGGNQPQHFGDGTRLSIL.

V and J are TRBV4-1 and TRBJ2-5, with TRBD2 as a possible D gene (5 bases). The V gene lost 4 bases and the J gene lost 3 bases, with 9 bases spanning the gap. CDR3 size: 13 residues. Germline assignment: CDR1 MGHRA and CDR2 YSYEKL. CDR3 coding DNA: TGCGCCAGCAGCCGCCTGAGGGAAGAGACCCAGTACTTC. Encoded protein: CASSRLREETQYF.

The V call is TRBV19, the J call TRBJ2-3; the match to TRBD2 covers 7 bases. The CDR3 runs 14 residues. Germline V gene data show CDR1 as LNHDA and CDR2 as SQIVND (reference sequence). The V segment lost 4 bases and the J segment 1 base; nucleotides outside the gene matches: 2. This chain's CDR3 is CASSTTSRTDTQYF. For the CDR3, the DNA is TGTGCCAGTAGTACGACTAGCCGCACAGATACGCAGTATTTT.

V usage is TRBV7-9 and J usage is TRBJ2-1, with a weak D call TRBD1 (6 bases). The V gene lost 0 bases and the J gene lost 2 bases, with 11 bases spanning the gap. The length of the CDR3 is 16 residues. CDR1 is SEHNR and CDR2 is FQNEAQ in the germline V gene (reference sequence). The CDR3 nucleotides read TGTGCCAGCAGCTTAGCGCGACAGGTGGCCTACAATGAGCAGTTCTTC. Amino acid sequence: CASSLARQVAYNEQFF.

This chain joins TRBV24-1 and TRBJ1-5; the D is unclear. Germline V gene sequence: CDR1 KGHDR, CDR2 SFDVKD. The CDR3 contains 13 residues. Trimming took 5 bases from V and 6 from J, leaving 10 bases between them. The CDR3 DNA is TGTGCCACCAGTGTTGGCGGGTCTCAGCCCCAGCATTTT. Amino acid sequence: CATSVGGSQPQHF.

The genes are TRBV10-3 and TRBJ2-3; 10 bases map to TRBD2. V dropped 4 bases and J dropped 5; count of bases not matched to a gene: 9. The CDR3 length is 16 residues. Germline V gene sequence: CDR1 ENHRY, CDR2 SYGVKD. The CDR3 loop reads CAISGELAGEIDTQYF. The CDR3 bases are TGTGCCATCAGTGGCGAGCTAGCGGGAGAAATAGATACGCAGTATTTT.

Details on this clone: Other DNA variants within this sample encode the same CDR3. The chain combines TRBV5-1 with TRBJ1-1; D is unclear. Trimming shortened V by 1 base and J by 3 bases, and 7 bases separated the two germline ends. Germline assignment: CDR1 SGHRS and CDR2 YFSETQ. The CDR3 length is 13 residues. Written as DNA, the CDR3 is TGCGCCAGCAGCTTGAAATTAGACACTGAAGCTTTCTTT. Translating it yields CASSLKLDTEAFF.

This clone was recorded once. The chain combines TRBV30 with TRBJ2-1, with 9 positions matching TRBD2. J gave up 6 bases and V 0 bases, and 6 bases lay outside the gene matches. Germline V gene data show CDR1 as GTSNPN and CDR2 as SVGIG (reference sequence). The CDR3 extends over 15 amino acids. CDR3 coding DNA: TGTGCCTGGAGTGTTGTAGCGGGAGTGGGCAATGAGCAGTTCTTC. Translated, it gives CAWSVVAGVGNEQFF. Together with reference TRBV30 and TRBJ2-1, the CDR3 gives the full variable domain: SQTIHQWPATLVQPVGSPLSLECTVEGTSNPNLYWYRQAAGRGLQLLFYSVGIGQISSEVPQNLSASRPQDRQFILSSKKLLLSDSGFYLCAWSVVAGVGNEQFFGPGTRLTVL.

This sequence joins TRBV2 and TRBJ1-5; D call uncertain. CDR1 is SNHLY and CDR2 is FYNNEI in the germline V gene. CDR3 size: 15 residues. With 0 bases removed from V and 6 bases from J, the gap between germline ends came to 12 bases. CDR3 protein: CASSEALRSGQPQHF. The CDR3 DNA sequence: TGTGCCAGCAGTGAAGCGCTTCGTTCGGGTCAGCCCCAGCATTTT.

V and J are TRBV5-1 and TRBJ2-3, with TRBD2 identical over 13 bases. V was clipped by 0 bases and J by 6 bases; unmatched bases: 10. The CDR3 consists of 18 residues. CDR1 is SGHRS and CDR2 is YFSETQ in the germline V gene. CDR3 sequence reads: CASSLELAGGPVLDTQYF. CDR3 bases: TGCGCCAGCAGCTTGGAACTAGCGGGAGGGCCCGTTTTGGATACGCAGTATTTT.

The V and J genes are TRBV24-1 and TRBJ2-3; 11 positions match TRBD1. The CDR3 totals 16 residues. Trimming took 4 bases from V and 5 from J; bases not matched to a gene: 7. Germline V lookup: CDR1 KGHDR, CDR2 SFDVKD. The CDR3 nucleotides are TGTGCCACCAGTGAACCCGGGACAGGGGGAAAAGATACGCAGTATTTT. As protein: CATSEPGTGGKDTQYF.

The chain recombines TRBV5-1 with TRBJ2-7, with D possibly being TRBD2 (6 bases). The CDR3 runs 14 residues. The V end was cut by 4 bases, the J end by 2 bases, with 13 bases between. From germline, CDR1 is SGHRS and CDR2 YFSETQ. CDR3 coding DNA: TGCGCCAGCAGCCCCGGGGGTGCGACCTACGAGCAGTACTTC. It codes for CASSPGGATYEQYF.

V usage is TRBV5-1 and J usage is TRBJ2-7, with TRBD2 identical over 7 bases. Germline-derived CDR1 and CDR2 are SGHRS and YFSETQ. The trim removed 0 bases at V and 6 bases at J, leaving 27 bases unmatched. The CDR3 runs to 21 residues. This CDR3 is CASSLARAGLNTNLRPSEQYF. The CDR3 DNA reads TGCGCCAGCAGCTTGGCTCGAGCGGGGCTCAATACCAACCTCCGGCCGTCCGAGCAGTACTTC.

The rearrangement links TRBV28 to TRBJ2-7, with 9 bases matching TRBD2. The length of the CDR3 is 16 residues. The trim removed 3 bases at V and 0 bases at J, leaving 6 bases unmatched. The germline CDR1 and CDR2 sequences are MDHEN and SYDVKM. The CDR3 region is CASSFPAGGLSYEQYF. Here the CDR3 DNA reads TGTGCCAGCAGTTTCCCAGCGGGAGGCCTCTCCTACGAGCAGTACTTC. The full variable domain, rest sourced from reference TRBV28 and TRBJ2-7, is DVKVTQSSRYLVKRTGEKVFLECVQDMDHENMFWYRQDPGLGLRLIYFSYDVKMKEKGDIPEGYSVSREKKERFSLILESASTNQTSMYLCASSFPAGGLSYEQYFGPGTRLTVT.

This clone was observed a few times. The chain uses TRBV27 and TRBJ1-2; weak D call: TRBD1 (5 bases). This CDR3 region has 15 residues. CDR1 MNHEY and CDR2 SMNVEV come from the germline V gene (reference sequence). V was clipped by 3 bases and J by 2 bases, with 13 bases between them. CDR3 sequence reads: CASSFSRAGNYGYTF. CDR3 DNA: TGTGCCAGCAGTTTTTCCAGGGCAGGGAACTATGGCTACACCTTC.

The table lists this clone with a count of one. V usage is TRBV5-1 and J usage is TRBJ1-4, with D possibly TRBD1 on 5 matching bases. Germline lookup yields CDR1 SGHRS and CDR2 YFSETQ. The V and J ends lost 0 bases and 7 bases respectively, with 13 bases between them. The CDR3 is 15 amino acids. CDR3 residues: CASSLEGARGEKLFF. In nucleotides, the CDR3 is TGCGCCAGCAGCTTGGAAGGGGCTAGAGGTGAAAAACTGTTTTTT.

This chain uses TRBV15 with TRBJ1-1; no reliable D call. This CDR3 is built from 13 residues. V lost 0 bases, J lost 6 bases, and 8 bases lay in between. Germline V gene sequence: CDR1 LNHNV, CDR2 YYDKDF (reference sequence). The CDR3 coding sequence is TGTGCCACCAGCAGAGAGCGGCACGCTGAAGCTTTCTTT. Protein sequence: CATSRERHAEAFF.

V is TRBV9 and J is TRBJ1-5; no firm D call. Trimming left V 4 bases short and J 1 base short, with 15 bases between. The CDR3 is 16 residues long. CDR1 is SGDLS, CDR2 YYNGEE, per germline. Written as DNA, the CDR3 is TGTGCCAGCAGCCCCCACGGGGAAGAAAGCAATCAGCCCCAGCATTTT. As protein: CASSPHGEESNQPQHF.